This note documents a single T cell receptor beta chain sequence. Its antigen has not been determined. Per-base quality was not reported, and no clone a single base away is much larger than it. Patients with autoimmune disease history or receiving systemic immunosuppression were excluded from the trial. In every dose cohort, peripheral blood was drawn for TCR sequencing at baseline, cycle 4 day 1, and cycle 7 day 1. Samples were obtained from an open-label, multicenter, first-in-human phase I dose-escalation trial of ivuxolimab. Adults with locally advanced or metastatic head and neck squamous cell, hepatocellular, melanoma or renal cell carcinoma were enrolled in the trial. Before TCR sequencing, CD4+ T cells and CD8+ T cells from peripheral blood were sorted into separate populations. For sequencing of the TCRbeta CDR3 region, genomic DNA was extracted from the sorted cells. The immunoSEQ Assay was used to sequence the TCRbeta CDR3 regions. Imported from immuneACCESS, the table was reduced by TCRdb to in-frame sequences with V and J called. These copies leave out some clones; in studies compared against another copy, an unresolved V gene accounts for under half, and the cause of the remainder is not known. The sample table records roughly 60,000 clones; less than 95% of these occur just once. The ten most abundant clones make up 0.35% to 0.55% of the sample.

These data originate in a study of OX40 agonist ivuxolimab in advanced cancers. Context from the whole study: Ivuxolimab was a fully human IgG2 agonistic monoclonal antibody targeting the costimulatory receptor OX40 (CD134). The paper covers the monotherapy dose-escalation part of the phase I ivuxolimab trial, which included N ≈ 54 patients. Of the roughly 52 dose-escalation patients, hepatocellular carcinoma was present in about 20, melanoma in around 15, renal cell carcinoma in 9 and head and neck cancer in 9. Prior anti-PD-1, anti-PD-L1 or anti-CTLA-4 therapy was permitted, and approximately 39% of dose-escalation patients had received checkpoint inhibitors. The purpose of peripheral TCRbeta sequencing was to test whether ivuxolimab changed TCR sequence diversity and led to clonal T-cell expansion. In the dose-escalation cohort, more than 80% of patients were male, and the mean age was roughly 60 years with a range of roughly 23 to 79. Intravenous ivuxolimab was administered to patients every 2 weeks at six dose levels: 0.01, 0.1, 0.3, 1.5, 3 and 10 mg/kg. Three dose-escalation patients achieved partial responses, one with hepatocellular carcinoma and two with cutaneous melanoma.

V lost 3 bases and J lost 0 bases; the stretch between them is 12 bases long. In the germline V gene, CDR1 corresponds to SGHNT and CDR2 to YENEEA. The CDR3 starts with the cysteine, ends with the phenylalanine, and has 15 residues. Here the CDR3 DNA is all that survives: 45 bases in frame from base 1. What the work shows at the level of the full study, not this receptor alone: Low levels of normalized T-cell clonal expansion were also seen in some patients who did not respond. Partial responders in the 0.1-3.0 mg/kg groups had among the lowest normalized peripheral clonal expansion, especially among CD8+ T cells. On average, CD8+ T cells showed more expanded clones than CD4+ T cells after ivuxolimab. The antigen specificity of the peripheral T cells that underwent clonal expansion was not determined. At doses of 0.1 to 3.0 mg/kg, clonal expansion of both CD4+ and CD8+ blood T cells was observed from baseline to week 6.

This TCR derives from an adult with an advanced solid tumor such as melanoma, head and neck, liver or kidney cancer. Source: CD4+ or CD8+ T cells sorted from blood, taken in a trial of the OX40 agonist ivuxolimab. The rearranged chain carries TRBV11-3 and TRBJ2-7, with no confident D gene call. The nucleotide sequence reads TGTGCCAGCAGCTTGAGATCGTACAGCTCCTACGAGCAGTACTTC. This codes for CASSLRSYSSYEQYF.